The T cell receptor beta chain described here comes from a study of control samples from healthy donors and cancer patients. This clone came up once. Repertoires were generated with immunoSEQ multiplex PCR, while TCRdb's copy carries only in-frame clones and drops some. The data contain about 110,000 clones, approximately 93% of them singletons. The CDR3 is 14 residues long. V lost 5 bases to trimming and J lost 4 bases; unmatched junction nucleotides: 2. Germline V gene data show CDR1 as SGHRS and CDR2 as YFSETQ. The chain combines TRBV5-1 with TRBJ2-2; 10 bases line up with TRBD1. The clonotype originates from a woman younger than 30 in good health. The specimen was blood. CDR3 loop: CASRGQGSTGELFF. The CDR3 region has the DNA TGCGCCAGCAGGGGACAGGGGAGCACCGGGGAGCTGTTTTTT.